The entry below gives a single T cell receptor beta chain sequence along with its context. Germline V gives CDR1 MNHEY, CDR2 SVGAGI. This CDR3 region has 14 residues. V gave up 2 bases and J gave up 3 bases, with 8 bases separating them. This entry is derived from a study of blood T cell repertoires in COVID-19. Whole-study context: The United States, Italy and Spain supplied acute and convalescent COVID-19 samples. The analysed material was cDNA or gDNA that came from T cells, B-cell-depleted T cells, or PBMCs.

How the authors handled the data: For nucleated cells, counts were estimated from reference gene primer amplification. Profiling relied on immunoSEQ multiplex PCR, and the TCRdb table lists in-frame clones only, not all of them. The DNA gave D and trimming, while V, J and clone size come from that table. The top ten hold 15% to 20% of the sample, which has about 76,000 clones, about 86% seen once. The receptor comes from a human donor in a cohort sampled during active COVID-19. Material for sequencing was peripheral blood. V and J are TRBV6-5 and TRBJ2-1; D remains ambiguous. DNA of the CDR3: TGTGCCAGCAGTTACACCTATAGCTACAATGAGCAGTTCTTC. The encoded protein is CASSYTYSYNEQFF.